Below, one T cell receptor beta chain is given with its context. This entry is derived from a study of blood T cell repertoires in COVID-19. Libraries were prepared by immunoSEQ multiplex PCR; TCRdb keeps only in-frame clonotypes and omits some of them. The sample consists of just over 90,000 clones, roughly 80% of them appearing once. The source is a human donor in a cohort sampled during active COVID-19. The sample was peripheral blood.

This CDR3 is CASSHARQGNTGELFF. CDR3 bases: TGCGCCAGCAGCCATGCCAGACAGGGAAACACCGGGGAGCTGTTTTTT. This chain links TRBV4-1 with TRBJ2-2; 7 nucleotides line up with TRBD1. V was pared by 3 bases and J by 2 bases, with 6 bases of the junction left unmatched. Germline V gene lookup returns CDR1 MGHRA and CDR2 YSYEKL. This CDR3 spans 16 amino acids.